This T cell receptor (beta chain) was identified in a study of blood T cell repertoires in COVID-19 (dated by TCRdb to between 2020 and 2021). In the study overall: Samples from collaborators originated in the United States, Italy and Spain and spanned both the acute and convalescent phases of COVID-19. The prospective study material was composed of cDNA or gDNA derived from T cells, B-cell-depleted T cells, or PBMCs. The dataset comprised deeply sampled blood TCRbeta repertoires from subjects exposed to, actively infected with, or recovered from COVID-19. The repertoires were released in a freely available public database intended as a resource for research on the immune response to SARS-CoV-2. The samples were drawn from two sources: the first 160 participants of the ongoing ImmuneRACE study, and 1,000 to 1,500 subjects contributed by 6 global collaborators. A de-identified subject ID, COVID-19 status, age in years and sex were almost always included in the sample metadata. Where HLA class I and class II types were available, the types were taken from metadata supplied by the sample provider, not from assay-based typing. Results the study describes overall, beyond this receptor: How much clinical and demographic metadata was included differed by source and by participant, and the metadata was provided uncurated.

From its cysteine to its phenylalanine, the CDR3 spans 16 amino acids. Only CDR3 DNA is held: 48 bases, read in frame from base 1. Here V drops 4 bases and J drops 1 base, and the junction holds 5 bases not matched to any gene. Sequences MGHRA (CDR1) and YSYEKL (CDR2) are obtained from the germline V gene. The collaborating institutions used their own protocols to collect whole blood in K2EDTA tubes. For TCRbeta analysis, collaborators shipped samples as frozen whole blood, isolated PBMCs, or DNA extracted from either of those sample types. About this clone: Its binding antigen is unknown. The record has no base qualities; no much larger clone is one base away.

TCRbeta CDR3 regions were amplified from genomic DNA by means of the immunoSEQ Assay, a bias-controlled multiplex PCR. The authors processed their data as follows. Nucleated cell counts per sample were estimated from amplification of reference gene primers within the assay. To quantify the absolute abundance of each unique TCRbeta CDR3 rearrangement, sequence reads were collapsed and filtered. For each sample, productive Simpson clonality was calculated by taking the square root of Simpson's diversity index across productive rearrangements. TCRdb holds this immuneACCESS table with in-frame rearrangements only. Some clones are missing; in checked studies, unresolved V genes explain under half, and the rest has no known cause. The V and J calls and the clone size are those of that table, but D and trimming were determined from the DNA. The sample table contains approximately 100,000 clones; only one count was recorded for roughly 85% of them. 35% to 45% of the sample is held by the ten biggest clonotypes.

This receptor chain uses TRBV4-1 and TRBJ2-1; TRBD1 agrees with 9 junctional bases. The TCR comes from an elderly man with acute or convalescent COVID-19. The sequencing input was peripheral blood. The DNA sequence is TGCGCCAGCAGCCTCACCGGGACAGGGTCCTACAATGAGCAGTTCTTC. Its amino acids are CASSLTGTGSYNEQFF.